A single sample is the source of the 10 T cell receptor beta chains below, sequenced in a study of response to subunit inactivated influenza vaccine. TCRdb analysed the RT-PCR reads with MiXCR anew, one entry per CDR3 protein. The sample comprises hundreds of thousands of distinct CDR3 sequences, about 11% of which are singletons, and approximately 10% rests with the top ten. Another study also made use of these data, one on T cells expressing NK-cell markers. From that study: Making the TCR beta cDNA relied on 5'RACE template switching with UMIs.

The sequencing here drew on PBMCs from blood, taken on the day of vaccination. These receptor sequences come from a man in his forties or fifties who received an inactivated influenza vaccine.

This chain joins TRBV5-5 and TRBJ2-5, with TRBD1 matching 7 bases. Germline V gene lookup returns CDR1 SGHKS and CDR2 YYEKEE (reference sequence). J gave up 5 bases and V 3 bases, and 16 bases lay outside the gene matches. This CDR3 has 17 amino acids. CDR3: CASSSAPGTVFRETQYF. The CDR3 region has the DNA TGTGCCAGCAGCTCGGCTCCCGGGACAGTATTCCGGGAGACCCAGTACTTC.

The CDR3: CASSSGQGPNSPLHF. DNA of the CDR3: TGCGCCAGCAGCTCAGGACAGGGACCTAATTCACCCCTCCACTTT. J is TRBJ1-6 and V is TRBV5-1, with TRBD1 identical over 8 bases. The CDR3 runs to 15 residues. V was clipped by 3 bases and J by 6 bases; unmatched bases: 5. Per the germline V gene, CDR1 is SGHRS and CDR2 is YFSETQ.

The chain couples TRBV3-1 to TRBJ2-3; D is ambiguous. CDR3 length: 18 residues. From germline, CDR1 is LGHDT and CDR2 YNNKEL (reference sequence). Trimming took 0 bases from V and 1 from J, leaving 17 bases between them. CDR3 nucleotides: TGTGCCAGCAGCCAAGACCCCTTAGCCTCTTCGGGCACAGATACGCAGTATTTT. This gives the protein CASSQDPLASSGTDTQYF.

In its sample, this clonotype was seen a few times. The chain has TRBV12-3 or TRBV12-4 and TRBJ1-1, with unresolved D. The CDR3 covers 13 residues. Trimming took off 6 bases at V and 4 bases at J, with 12 bases between the two ends. CDR3 in amino acids: CASSSRASTEAFF. CDR3 in DNA: TGTGCCAGCAGCTCCCGAGCCTCCACTGAAGCTTTCTTT.

The V call is TRBV20-1, the J call TRBJ2-5, with a tentative D call TRBD2 (5 bases). The CDR3 spans 14 residues. Germline V gives CDR1 DFQATT, CDR2 SNEGSKA (reference sequence). The V and J ends lost 1 base and 4 bases respectively, with 13 bases between them. For the CDR3, the DNA is TGCAGTGCTAGAGGTTGGGCAGAGGGAGAGACCCAGTACTTC. As protein: CSARGWAEGETQYF.

This clonotype was seen a handful of times. This sequence joins TRBV5-1 and TRBJ1-2; 9 bases align to TRBD1. The CDR3 loop spans 14 amino acids. Germline V gene sequence: CDR1 SGHRS, CDR2 YFSETQ. With 4 bases clipped from V and 7 bases from J, the junction kept 8 bases outside the gene matches. CDR3 sequence (DNA): TGCGCCAGCAGCGCCACAGGGGGCGTAGGTGGCTACACCTTC. Translation: CASSATGGVGGYTF.

This clonotype was seen only a few times. The rearrangement links TRBV7-8 to TRBJ2-3; the D gene could be TRBD1 or TRBD2 (7 bases each). CDR3 length equals 16 residues. Per germline, CDR1 SGHVS and CDR2 FQNEAQ. Trimming removed 5 bases at V and 1 base at J, with 16 bases between. CDR3 sequence: CASSDYRGGGTDTQYF. The CDR3 nucleotides read TGTGCCAGCAGCGACTACAGGGGAGGGGGCACAGATACGCAGTATTTT.

The chain is built from TRBV29-1 and TRBJ1-1, with D possibly matching TRBD1 (5 bases). This CDR3 is 13 amino acids long. V lost 4 bases and J lost 4, with 13 bases in between. Germline CDR1 reads SQVTM; CDR2 reads ANQGSEA. The CDR3, as DNA: TGCAGCGTTGGAGTAGGGGTTCCCACTGAAGCTTTCTTT. Its translation: CSVGVGVPTEAFF. The full variable domain, in which reference TRBV29-1 and TRBJ1-1 provide the parts outside the CDR3, is SAVISQKPSRDICQRGTSLTIQCQVDSQVTMMFWYRQQPGQSLTLIATANQGSEATYESGFVIDKFPISRPNLTFSTLTVSNMSPEDSSIYLCSVGVGVPTEAFFGQGTRLTVV.

This clonotype has only a few counts. The chain is built from TRBV5-5 and TRBJ2-7; weak D call: TRBD1 (6 bases). Germline values: CDR1 SGHKS, CDR2 YYEKEE (reference sequence). V was clipped by 0 bases and J by 2 bases, with 12 bases between them. CDR3 length: 15 residues. Written as DNA, the CDR3 is TGTGCCAGCAGCTTGGCCTGGCAGGGGACCTACGAGCAGTACTTC. This codes for CASSLAWQGTYEQYF.

This clonotype was seen ten or more times. The V and J genes are TRBV20-1 and TRBJ1-1; 9 nucleotides agree with TRBD1. Germline values: CDR1 DFQATT, CDR2 SNEGSKA (reference sequence). CDR3 length equals 16 residues. V was pared by 0 bases and J by 1 base, with 6 bases of the junction left unmatched. CDR3 DNA: TGCAGTGCTAGAGATTACAGGGGGCGACGGAACACTGAAGCTTTCTTT. This sequence encodes CSARDYRGRRNTEAFF.